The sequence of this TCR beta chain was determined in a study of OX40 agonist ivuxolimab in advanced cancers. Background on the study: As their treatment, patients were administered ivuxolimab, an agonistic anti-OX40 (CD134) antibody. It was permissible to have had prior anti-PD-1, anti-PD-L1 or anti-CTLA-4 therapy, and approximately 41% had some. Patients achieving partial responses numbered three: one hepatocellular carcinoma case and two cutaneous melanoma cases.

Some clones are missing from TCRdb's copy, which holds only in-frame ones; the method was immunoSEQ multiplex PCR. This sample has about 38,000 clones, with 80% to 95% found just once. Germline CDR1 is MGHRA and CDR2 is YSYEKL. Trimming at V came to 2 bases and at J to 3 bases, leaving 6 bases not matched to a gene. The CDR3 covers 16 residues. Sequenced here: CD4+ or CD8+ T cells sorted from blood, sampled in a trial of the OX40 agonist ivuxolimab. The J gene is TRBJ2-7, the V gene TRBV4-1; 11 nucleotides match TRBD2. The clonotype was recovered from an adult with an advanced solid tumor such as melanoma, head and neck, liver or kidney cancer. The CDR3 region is CASSQFGLAGRYEQYF. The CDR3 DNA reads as TGCGCCAGCAGCCAATTTGGACTAGCGGGCCGCTACGAGCAGTACTTC.